This T cell receptor beta chain derives from a study of blood T cell repertoires in COVID-19. The wider study: Samples taken during acute and convalescent COVID-19 were collected in the United States, Italy and Spain. From T cells, B-cell-depleted T cells, or PBMCs came the material, which was cDNA or gDNA.

The CDR3 runs 17 residues. V lost 1 base, J lost 8 bases, and 12 bases stayed unmatched. The V gene's germline CDR1 is LNHDA and CDR2 SQIVND (reference sequence). How the authors handled the data: For nucleated cells, counts were estimated from reference gene primer amplification. Data came from immunoSEQ multiplex PCR; TCRdb stores just in-frame clones and leaves some out. V, J and clone size reflect that table, while D and trimming were determined from the DNA. The sample gives about 100,000 clones, roughly 89% of which show up once; approximately 5.1% is in the top ten. The rearrangement links TRBV19 to TRBJ1-2; 11 nucleotides match TRBD1. Sequencing was carried out using peripheral blood. The sequence was obtained from a man between 70 and 80 years old with acute or convalescent COVID-19. CDR3 nucleotide sequence: TGTGCCAGTAGTATAGTGCCCAAGCGGGACAGGGGGGACGGCTACACCTTC. Protein product: CASSIVPKRDRGDGYTF.